These T cell receptor beta chains were read from a single sample in a study of technical replicates of blood from a handful of donors. The table came from immunoSEQ multiplex PCR; TCRdb's copy has only in-frame clones and leaves some out. The sample holds nearly 80,000 clones; 85% to 95% are singletons and the top ten take 0.41%. Material for sequencing was T cells isolated from PBMCs. All receptors derive from a human donor in good health. Both conserved end residues are part of each CDR3. The D gene is left open where the match is weak. Expanded clones are given a class, and other clones once, few, many or no size at all.

14,TRBV7-2,TRBJ2-7,.,.,CASSLESGAYEQYF,TGTGCCAGCAGCTTAGAATCGGGGGCCTACGAGCAGTACTTC
13,TRBV29-1,TRBJ2-2,once,.,CSADRQTSGELFF,TGCAGCGCTGACAGGCAAACTTCCGGGGAGCTGTTTTTT
15,TRBV6-6,TRBJ1-3,.,.,CASSYQGSNGNTIYF,TGTGCCAGCAGTTACCAGGGTTCAAATGGAAACACCATATATTTT
15,TRBV15,TRBJ2-2,once,.,CATSRAAGHTGELFF,TGTGCCACCAGTCGGGCCGCGGGGCACACCGGGGAGCTGTTTTTT
15,TRBV19,TRBJ1-4,.,TRBD1,CASSARQGSDEKLFF,TGTGCCAGTAGTGCGAGACAGGGATCGGATGAAAAACTGTTTTTT
13,TRBV7-9,TRBJ2-7,.,.,CASTPTEGYEQYF,TGTGCCAGCACCCCCACAGAGGGCTACGAGCAGTACTTC
14,TRBV29-1,TRBJ2-7,.,.,CSVMSSGRTYEQYF,TGCAGCGTTATGAGTAGTGGGAGGACCTACGAGCAGTACTTC
13,TRBV27,TRBJ2-7,.,.,CASSPGDQYEQYF,TGTGCCAGCAGTCCCGGAGACCAGTACGAGCAGTACTTC
16,TRBV5-4,TRBJ2-4,.,TRBD2,CASSPIAGDAKNIQYF,TGTGCCAGCAGCCCTATAGCGGGAGACGCCAAAAACATTCAGTACTTC
16,TRBV5-6,TRBJ2-2,.,TRBD2,CASSPLLAGDTGELFF,TGTGCCAGCAGCCCTTTGCTAGCGGGAGACACCGGGGAGCTGTTTTTT
15,TRBV9,TRBJ2-1,.,.,CASSVAGLGTEEQFF,TGTGCCAGCAGCGTAGCGGGACTGGGGACTGAGGAGCAGTTCTTC
17,TRBV29-1,TRBJ1-1,.,TRBD1,CSVHPKRIGTGITEAFF,TGCAGCGTTCACCCAAAGCGAATCGGGACAGGGATAACTGAAGCTTTCTTT
14,TRBV4-1,TRBJ2-7,.,.,CASSRESYPYEQYF,TGCGCCAGCAGCCGAGAAAGCTATCCCTACGAGCAGTACTTC
15,TRBV28,TRBJ1-2,.,TRBD1,CASSLAGGLGYGYTF,TGTGCCAGCAGTTTAGCAGGGGGGTTGGGCTATGGCTACACCTTC
17,TRBV19,TRBJ1-5,.,.,CASSISVGRNSNQPQHF,TGTGCCAGTAGTATATCGGTGGGGCGTAATAGCAATCAGCCCCAGCATTTT
14,TRBV25-1,TRBJ2-3,once,.,CATERWGVEDTQYF,TGTGCCACCGAAAGATGGGGGGTTGAAGATACGCAGTATTTT
15,TRBV6-6,TRBJ1-1,.,TRBD1,CASSTPGQENTEAFF,TGTGCCAGCAGTACACCGGGACAGGAGAACACTGAAGCTTTCTTT
15,TRBV7-3,TRBJ2-1,.,.,CASSLIAGAYNEQFF,TGTGCCAGCAGCTTAATTGCCGGAGCCTACAATGAGCAGTTCTTC
17,TRBV4-2,TRBJ2-5,.,.,CASSQLTAGGHGETQYF,TGTGCCAGCAGCCAATTGACAGCAGGGGGGCACGGGGAGACCCAGTACTTC
12,TRBV5-4,TRBJ1-1,.,.,CASSFDNSEAFF,TGTGCCAGCAGCTTTGACAACTCTGAAGCTTTCTTT
13,TRBV19,TRBJ1-1,.,TRBD1,CASSLQGGTEAFF,TGTGCCAGTAGTCTACAGGGGGGCACTGAAGCTTTCTTT
14,TRBV11-2,TRBJ2-5,.,TRBD2,CASSLGTSQETQYF,TGTGCCAGCAGCTTAGGGACTAGCCAAGAGACCCAGTACTTC
13,TRBV5-6,TRBJ2-7,.,.,CASSPGTPYEQYF,TGTGCCAGCAGCCCCGGGACACCCTACGAGCAGTACTTC
13,TRBV19,TRBJ2-1,.,.,CASSIGQVREQFF,TGTGCCAGTAGTATAGGACAGGTTCGTGAGCAGTTCTTC
13,TRBV5-4,TRBJ2-7,.,TRBD2,CASNPGGRDEQYF,TGTGCCAGCAACCCGGGAGGGCGGGACGAGCAGTACTTC
16,TRBV19,TRBJ1-1,.,TRBD1,CASSTGQGAMNTEAFF,TGTGCCAGTAGTACCGGACAGGGCGCGATGAACACTGAAGCTTTCTTT
16,TRBV28,TRBJ2-3,.,.,CASSSPLGYDTDTQYF,TGTGCCAGCAGTTCCCCTCTAGGATACGACACAGATACGCAGTATTTT
16,TRBV6-5,TRBJ1-2,.,TRBD1,CASSYSLTGTVYGYTF,TGTGCCAGCAGTTACTCTCTAACCGGGACAGTCTATGGCTACACCTTC
15,TRBV19,TRBJ2-3,.,TRBD1,CASSSRDRGTDTQYF,TGTGCCAGTAGTAGCCGGGACAGGGGGACAGATACGCAGTATTTT
14,TRBV6-1,TRBJ2-7,.,.,CASPSRLKIYEQYF,TGTGCCAGCCCCTCCAGATTAAAAATCTACGAGCAGTACTTC
14,TRBV19,TRBJ1-5,.,TRBD1,CASSATGGNQPQHF,TGTGCCAGTAGTGCAACAGGGGGCAATCAGCCCCAGCATTTT
16,TRBV4-1,TRBJ2-1,.,TRBD2,CASSQEEREVFNEQFF,TGCGCCAGCAGCCAAGAAGAGCGGGAGGTTTTCAATGAGCAGTTCTTC
15,TRBV5-6,TRBJ2-1,.,.,CASSLTDRAGHEQFF,TGTGCCAGCAGCTTAACAGACAGGGCGGGGCATGAGCAGTTCTTC
14,TRBV6-1,TRBJ2-7,.,TRBD1,CASRTGDISYEQYF,TGTGCCAGCAGGACAGGGGATATTAGTTACGAGCAGTACTTC
15,TRBV2,TRBJ2-3,.,.,CASSERDTGVDTQYF,TGTGCCAGCAGTGAAAGGGATACCGGGGTAGATACGCAGTATTTT
16,TRBV7-2,TRBJ2-1,.,.,CASSLVLPGVVNEQFF,TGTGCCAGCAGCTTAGTCCTTCCGGGAGTTGTCAATGAGCAGTTCTTC
15,TRBV2,TRBJ1-4,.,TRBD1,CASIQIRDRGEKLFF,TGTGCCAGCATCCAGATCCGAGACAGGGGTGAAAAACTGTTTTTT
13,TRBV5-1,TRBJ2-1,.,.,CASTRESYNEQFF,TGCGCCAGCACGAGGGAATCCTACAATGAGCAGTTCTTC
16,TRBV4-3,TRBJ2-7,.,.,CASSQDLAGGRDEQYF,TGCGCCAGCAGCCAAGATCTAGCCGGGGGACGAGACGAGCAGTACTTC
16,TRBV4-2,TRBJ2-1,.,TRBD2,CASSQETSVSYNEQFF,TGTGCCAGCAGCCAAGAAACTAGCGTCTCCTACAATGAGCAGTTCTTC
15,TRBV7-2,TRBJ2-5,.,.,CASSPEGVLYETQYF,TGTGCCAGCAGCCCAGAGGGGGTCCTCTATGAGACCCAGTACTTC
14,TRBV15,TRBJ2-7,.,.,CATGRGQEEVEQYF,TGTGCCACCGGGAGGGGACAGGAAGAGGTCGAGCAGTACTTC
18,TRBV4-3,TRBJ2-2,.,.,CASSQGGADRSSTGELFF,TGCGCCAGCAGCCAGGGAGGGGCAGACAGGTCCTCCACCGGGGAGCTGTTTTTT